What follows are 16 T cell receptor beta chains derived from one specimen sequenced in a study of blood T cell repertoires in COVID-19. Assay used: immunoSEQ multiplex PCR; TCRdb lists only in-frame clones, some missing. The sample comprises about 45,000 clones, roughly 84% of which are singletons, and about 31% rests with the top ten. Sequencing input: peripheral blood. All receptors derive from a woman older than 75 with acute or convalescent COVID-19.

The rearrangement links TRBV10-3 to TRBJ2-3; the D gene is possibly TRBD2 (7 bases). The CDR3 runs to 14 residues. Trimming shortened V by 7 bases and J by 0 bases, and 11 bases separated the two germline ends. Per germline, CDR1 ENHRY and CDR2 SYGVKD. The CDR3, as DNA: TGTGCCATCACAGCGGGACATAGCACAGATACGCAGTATTTT. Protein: CAITAGHSTDTQYF.

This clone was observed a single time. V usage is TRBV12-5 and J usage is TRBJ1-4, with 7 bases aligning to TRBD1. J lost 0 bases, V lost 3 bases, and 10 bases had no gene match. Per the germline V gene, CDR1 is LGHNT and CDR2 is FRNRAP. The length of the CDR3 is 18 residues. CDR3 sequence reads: CASGFLQGRGTTNEKLFF. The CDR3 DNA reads TGTGCTAGTGGTTTTCTACAGGGGAGAGGGACAACTAATGAAAAACTGTTTTTT.

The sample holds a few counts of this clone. CDR3: CASSLSGGEADTQYF. CDR3 nucleotides: TGCGCCAGCAGCCTTAGCGGGGGAGAGGCAGATACGCAGTATTTT. The V gene is TRBV5-1, the J gene TRBJ2-3, with 9 bases matching TRBD2. This CDR3 has 15 residues. The junction had 7 bases not matched to a gene; V was cut back by 4 bases and J by 4 bases. Germline loops: CDR1 SGHRS, CDR2 YFSETQ. The complete variable domain, with remaining parts taken from reference TRBV5-1 and TRBJ2-3, reads KAGVTQTPRYLIKTRGQQVTLSCSPISGHRSVSWYQQTPGQGLQFLFEYFSETQRNKGNFPGRFSGRQFSNSRSEMNVSTLELGDSALYLCASSLSGGEADTQYFGPGTRLTVL.

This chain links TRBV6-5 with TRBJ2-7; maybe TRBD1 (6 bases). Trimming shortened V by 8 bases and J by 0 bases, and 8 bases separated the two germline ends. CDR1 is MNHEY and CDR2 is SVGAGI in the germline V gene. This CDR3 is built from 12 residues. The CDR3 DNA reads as TGTGCCAGCTGGGACAACTCCTACGAGCAGTACTTC. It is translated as CASWDNSYEQYF.

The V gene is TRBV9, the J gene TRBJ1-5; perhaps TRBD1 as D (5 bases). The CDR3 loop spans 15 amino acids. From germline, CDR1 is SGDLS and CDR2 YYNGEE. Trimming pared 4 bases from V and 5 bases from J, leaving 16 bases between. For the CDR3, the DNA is TGTGCCAGCAGCCCCAGAGGGGACTTCGATCAGCCCCAGCATTTT. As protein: CASSPRGDFDQPQHF.

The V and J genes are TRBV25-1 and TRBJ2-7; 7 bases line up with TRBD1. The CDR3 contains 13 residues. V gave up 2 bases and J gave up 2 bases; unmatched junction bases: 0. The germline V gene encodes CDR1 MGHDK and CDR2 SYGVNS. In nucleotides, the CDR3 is TGTGCCAGCAGTGAAAGGGGGCCCTACGAGCAGTACTTC. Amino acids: CASSERGPYEQYF.

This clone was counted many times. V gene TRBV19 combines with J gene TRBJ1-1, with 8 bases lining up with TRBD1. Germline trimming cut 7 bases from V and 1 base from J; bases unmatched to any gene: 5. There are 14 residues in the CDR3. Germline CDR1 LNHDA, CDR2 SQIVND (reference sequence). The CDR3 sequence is CASKPGTGNTEAFF. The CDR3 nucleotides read TGTGCCAGTAAACCCGGGACAGGGAACACTGAAGCTTTCTTT.

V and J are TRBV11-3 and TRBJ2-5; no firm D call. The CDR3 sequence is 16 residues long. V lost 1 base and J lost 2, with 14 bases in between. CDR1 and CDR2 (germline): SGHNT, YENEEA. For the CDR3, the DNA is TGTGCCAGCAGCTTAGGGTCCCAAGGCGGTCAAGAGACCCAGTACTTC. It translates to CASSLGSQGGQETQYF.

CDR3 protein: CASNVGAGANEKLFF. In DNA form, the CDR3 reads TGTGCCAGCAATGTGGGGGCGGGAGCTAATGAAAAACTGTTTTTT. This rearrangement joins TRBV2 to TRBJ1-4; TRBD1 might be the D (6 bases). Germline V CDR1 and CDR2: SNHLY, FYNNEI. Trimming took 7 bases from V and 3 from J, leaving 15 bases between them. The CDR3 covers 15 residues.

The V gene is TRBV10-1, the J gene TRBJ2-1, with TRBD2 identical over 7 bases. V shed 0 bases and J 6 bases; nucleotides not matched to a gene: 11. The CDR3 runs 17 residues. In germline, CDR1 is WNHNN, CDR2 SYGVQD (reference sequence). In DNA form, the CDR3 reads TGCGCCAGCAGTGAGTCTACCTCGGGCGGGAGAGGCAATGAGCAGTTCTTC. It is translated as CASSESTSGGRGNEQFF.

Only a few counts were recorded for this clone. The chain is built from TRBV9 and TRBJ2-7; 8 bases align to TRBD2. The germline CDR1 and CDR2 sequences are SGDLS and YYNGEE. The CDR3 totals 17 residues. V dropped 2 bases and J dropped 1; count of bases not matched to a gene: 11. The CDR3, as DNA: TGTGCCAGCAGCGTGGGGGCGGGACTAGTTGCTTCCTACGAGCAGTACTTC. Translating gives CASSVGAGLVASYEQYF.

The CDR3 DNA sequence: TGTGCCAGCAGCCAAGGTCACGGGGGGGGGACCTCCTACGAGCAGTACTTC. Protein sequence: CASSQGHGGGTSYEQYF. This chain uses TRBV3-1 (or the pseudogene TRBV3-2) with TRBJ2-7; 8 bases map to TRBD2. With V trimmed by 1 base and J by 0 bases, 8 bases remained unmatched. The germline V gene has CDR1 LGHDT and CDR2 YNNKEL (reference sequence). The CDR3 sequence is 17 residues long.

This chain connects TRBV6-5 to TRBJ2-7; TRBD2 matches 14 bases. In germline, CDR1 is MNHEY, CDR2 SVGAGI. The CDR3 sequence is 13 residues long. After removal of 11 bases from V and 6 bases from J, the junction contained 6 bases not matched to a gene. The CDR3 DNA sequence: TGTGCCGTATCGGGGACTAGCGGGAGCGAGCAGTACTTC. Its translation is CAVSGTSGSEQYF.

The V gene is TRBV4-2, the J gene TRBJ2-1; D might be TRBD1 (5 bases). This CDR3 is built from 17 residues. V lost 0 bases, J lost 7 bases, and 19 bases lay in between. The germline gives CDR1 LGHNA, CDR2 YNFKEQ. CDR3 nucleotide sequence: TGTGCCAGCAGCCAAGATCTGGGCAGGGCTGGGTTTAATGAGCAGTTCTTC. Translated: CASSQDLGRAGFNEQFF.

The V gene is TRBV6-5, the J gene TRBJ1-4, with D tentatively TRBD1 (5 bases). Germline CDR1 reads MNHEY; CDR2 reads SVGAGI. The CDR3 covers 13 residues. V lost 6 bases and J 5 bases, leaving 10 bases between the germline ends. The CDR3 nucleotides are TGTGCCAGCAGGGGGCTTGTCAATGAAAAACTGTTTTTT. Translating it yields CASRGLVNEKLFF.

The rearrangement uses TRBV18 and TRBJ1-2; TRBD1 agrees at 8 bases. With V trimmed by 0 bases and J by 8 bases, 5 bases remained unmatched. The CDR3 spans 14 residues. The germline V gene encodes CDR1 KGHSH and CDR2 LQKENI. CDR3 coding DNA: TGTGCCAGCTCACCACCGCAGGACAGGGTCGGCTACACCTTC. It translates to CASSPPQDRVGYTF.